This T cell receptor (beta chain) was observed in a study of shared clonotypes between healthy human individuals. General study results and limits: Deeper or shallower sequencing was expected to change how clonotypes are shared among donors. Larger estimated richness was generally seen in naive subsets than in memory subsets.

A remark on this clone: Its specificity is unknown.

Profiled with immunoSEQ multiplex PCR; TCRdb holds only in-frame clones, not every one. The sample includes about 1.5 million clones, roughly 96% of them seen just once. Germline CDR1 reads KGHSH; CDR2 reads LQKENI. Trimming left V 6 bases short and J 4 bases short, with 12 bases between. This CDR3 contains 13 residues. Recent vaccinations or acute infections were absent in the healthy HIV-negative adult donors. The source material was naive CD4+ T cells sorted from blood. As to subset: CD45RA+ positively selected. V usage is TRBV18 and J usage is TRBJ1-1; the D is unclear. The sequence was collected from a man aged 25 to 40 in good health. The CDR3 nucleotides read TGTGCCAGCTCGCTTAAGATGGGCACTGAAGCTTTCTTT. It encodes CASSLKMGTEAFF.